These T cell receptor beta chains were read from a single sample in a study of control samples from healthy donors and cancer patients. Assay: immunoSEQ multiplex PCR; the TCRdb copy retains only in-frame clones and omits some. The profile covers some 150,000 clones, with around 94% appearing a single time and less than 15% taken by the ten largest. Sequencing was performed on blood. The source is a man between 35 and 55 years old in good health. CDR3s include the opening cysteine and the closing phenylalanine or tryptophan. The order of the fields is clone size, J gene, V gene, D gene, CDR3 DNA, CDR3 protein. D genes are given only for firm matches. Clone sizes are given selectively: once, few, many, or a class where the clone is expanded.

once,TRBJ2-3,TRBV7-7,.,TGTGCTAGCAGCTTAGCGGCAGGTGACACAGATACGCAGTATTTT,CASSLAAGDTDTQYF
.,TRBJ2-7,TRBV4-2,.,TGTGCCAGCAGCCAAGACTCCCTCTACGAGCAGTACTTC,CASSQDSLYEQYF
.,TRBJ1-3,TRBV28,.,TGTGCCAGCAGCCCTTTCACCTCTGGAAACACCATATATTTT,CASSPFTSGNTIYF
.,TRBJ1-1,TRBV18,TRBD1,TGTGCCAGCTCCCAACAGGGGGCGCCCACTGAAGCTTTCTTT,CASSQQGAPTEAFF
once,TRBJ1-2,TRBV28,.,TGTGCCAGCAGTTTATGGCAGCCCCTTCAGGAGGGGATTAGTGGCTACACCTTC,CASSLWQPLQEGISGYTF
.,TRBJ1-1,TRBV7-9,.,TGTGCCAGCAAAGGTCGGGTGGCTGAAGCTTTCTTT,CASKGRVAEAFF
once,TRBJ1-3,TRBV30,.,TGTGCCTGGAGTGTAGAACAGGGAAACACCATATATTTT,CAWSVEQGNTIYF
.,TRBJ1-1,TRBV4-2,.,TGTGCCAGCAGCCAAGTAACCGGGTTGAACACTGAAGCTTTCTTT,CASSQVTGLNTEAFF
.,TRBJ1-4,TRBV6-5,.,TGTGCCAGCAGGCCCGGTCCAGTGGGTGAAAAACTGTTTTTT,CASRPGPVGEKLFF
.,TRBJ2-3,TRBV6-1,.,TGTGCCAGCAGTGTAGCCCTAACCACAGATACGCAGTATTTT,CASSVALTTDTQYF
.,TRBJ2-3,TRBV11-2,TRBD2,TGTGCCAGCTCCCTGACTAGCAGAAGCACAGATACGCAGTATTTT,CASSLTSRSTDTQYF
.,TRBJ2-2,TRBV9,TRBD1,TGTGCCAGCAGCGGACAGGGGGCGCAGAACACCGGGGAGCTGTTTTTT,CASSGQGAQNTGELFF
.,TRBJ2-3,TRBV11-3,.,TGTGCCAGCAGCCCAGGAACCACAGATACGCAGTATTTT,CASSPGTTDTQYF
few,TRBJ1-3,TRBV5-1,.,TGCGCCAGCAGCTTGGGAGGCTCTGGAAACACCATATATTTT,CASSLGGSGNTIYF
.,TRBJ2-4,TRBV6-5,.,TGTGCCAGCAGTTTCCAGACCGGCTGGGGGGAAAACATTCAGTACTTC,CASSFQTGWGENIQYF
.,TRBJ1-2,TRBV25-1,.,TGTGCCAGCAGTGAATTAGGCACGGCAGGGGGCTACACCTTC,CASSELGTAGGYTF
.,TRBJ2-1,TRBV27,TRBD1,TGTGCCAGCAGTTCTCCCCGGGACAGGGGGCGCAATGAGCAGTTCTTC,CASSSPRDRGRNEQFF
.,TRBJ1-1,TRBV5-6,.,TGTGCCAGCAGCGGCAGGACAGAAACCTTGAACACTGAAGCTTTCTTT,CASSGRTETLNTEAFF
.,TRBJ1-5,TRBV24-1,TRBD1,TGTGCCACCAGCGGGACAGGGCGGGGTGGTGGCAATCAGCCCCAGCATTTT,CATSGTGRGGGNQPQHF
.,TRBJ1-2,TRBV6-5,.,TGTGCCAGCAGTTACACGGGGTCCTATGGCTACACCTTC,CASSYTGSYGYTF
.,TRBJ1-1,TRBV11-2,.,TGTGCCAGCAGCTTAGCAGGGATTGGGACTGAAGCTTTCTTT,CASSLAGIGTEAFF
.,TRBJ1-2,TRBV9,.,TGTGCCAGCAGCGTAGGTGGAGTATCTCGCGGCTACACCTTC,CASSVGGVSRGYTF
.,TRBJ2-3,TRBV4-2,TRBD2,TGTGCCAGCAGAGGGACTAGCAGCACAGATACGCAGTATTTT,CASRGTSSTDTQYF
.,TRBJ1-3,TRBV6-5,.,TGTGCCAGCAGTTACCAGGTACTGGCTGGAAACACCATATATTTT,CASSYQVLAGNTIYF
.,TRBJ2-3,TRBV6-5,TRBD1,TGTGCCAGCACCCGGACAGGGGGCACAGATACGCAGTATTTT,CASTRTGGTDTQYF
.,TRBJ2-7,TRBV5-1,.,TGCGCCAGCAGCCAAGATTCCTACGAGCAGTACTTC,CASSQDSYEQYF
.,TRBJ2-7,TRBV5-6,.,TGTGCCAGCAGCTTGTGGGGGCGGTCCTACGAGCAGTACTTC,CASSLWGRSYEQYF
.,TRBJ2-1,TRBV20-1,.,TGCAGTGCTAGGGCGGACAATGAGCAGTTCTTC,CSARADNEQFF
.,TRBJ2-3,TRBV24-1,.,TGTGCCACCAGTGACCCTCCCCGGCAAGGCACAGATACGCAGTATTTT,CATSDPPRQGTDTQYF
.,TRBJ1-2,TRBV5-5,.,TGTGCCAGCAGCTTCCGGACCGCAGCTAACTATGGCTACACCTTC,CASSFRTAANYGYTF
.,TRBJ2-3,TRBV2,TRBD2,TGTGCCAGCAGGGGACTAGCGGGAGGGCCATGGACAGATACGCAGTATTTT,CASRGLAGGPWTDTQYF
.,TRBJ1-1,TRBV6-2/TRBV6-3,.,TGTGCCAGCAGTCCCTACGGTGGGGTTACTGAAGCTTTCTTT,CASSPYGGVTEAFF
once,TRBJ2-3,TRBV6-5,.,TGTGCCAGCAGTTACTCACCGGGGGGCACAGATACGCAGTATTTT,CASSYSPGGTDTQYF
.,TRBJ2-1,TRBV29-1,.,TGCAGCGTTGAGCCCCGGCGGAACTACTACAATGAGCAGTTCTTC,CSVEPRRNYYNEQFF
once,TRBJ2-3,TRBV5-1,.,TGCGCCAGCAGCTTGGTTTCAGTCTTAGGAGATACGCAGTATTTT,CASSLVSVLGDTQYF
.,TRBJ2-1,TRBV6-5,TRBD1,TGTGCCAGCAGTTACTCCCGGACAGGGGGCCATGAGCAGTTCTTC,CASSYSRTGGHEQFF
.,TRBJ1-6,TRBV7-9,.,TGTGCCAGCAGCTCCGGCCCAGGGGAGGGTTCACCCCTCCACTTT,CASSSGPGEGSPLHF
.,TRBJ1-5,TRBV6-5,TRBD1,TGTGCCAGCAGGGGGACAGGGTCTTGGTCCCAGCATTTT,CASRGTGSWSQHF
.,TRBJ1-1,TRBV19,TRBD1,TGTGCCAGTAGTACAGGGACAGGGAACACTGAAGCTTTCTTT,CASSTGTGNTEAFF
.,TRBJ1-3,TRBV25-1,.,TGTGCCAGCAGTGGCCTACAGGGCTTCTCTGGAAACACCATATATTTT,CASSGLQGFSGNTIYF
.,TRBJ1-1,TRBV12-3/TRBV12-4,.,TGTGCCAGCAGACCTATGAAGAACACTGAAGCTTTCTTT,CASRPMKNTEAFF
.,TRBJ1-4,TRBV12-3/TRBV12-4,TRBD1,TGTGCCAGCAGTTTAACAGGGGGGCAAAAACTGTTTTTT,CASSLTGGQKLFF
.,TRBJ1-6,TRBV9,TRBD1,TGTGCCAGCAGCGTTCGGCAGGGGGCTGATAATTCACCCCTCCACTTT,CASSVRQGADNSPLHF
.,TRBJ2-5,TRBV5-4,.,TGTGCCAGCAGCTTGCCCAGGGAAGAGACCCAGTACTTC,CASSLPREETQYF
.,TRBJ1-3,TRBV18,.,TGTGCCAGCTCAGGGATCGATGGAAACACCATATATTTT,CASSGIDGNTIYF
.,TRBJ2-6,TRBV3-1/TRBV3-2,.,TGTGCCAGCAGCCCCGTAGGGGCCAACGTCCTGACTTTC,CASSPVGANVLTF
once,TRBJ1-5,TRBV28,.,TGTGCCAGCAGCCCTCCTTCGGCAGGCAATCAGCCCCAGCATTTT,CASSPPSAGNQPQHF